This TCR beta chain was documented in a study of blood T cell repertoires in COVID-19. J lost 5 bases, V lost 2 bases, and 5 bases had no gene match. This CDR3 contains 15 residues. Germline CDR1 reads SGHRS; CDR2 reads YFSETQ. How the authors handled the data: Amplification from reference gene primers served as the basis for estimated nucleated cell counts. The method was immunoSEQ multiplex PCR; TCRdb's version includes in-frame clones alone and lacks a portion of them. The DNA gave D and trimming, while V, J and clone size come from that table. This sample has approximately 110,000 clones, with around 76% found just once.

The V and J genes are TRBV5-1 and TRBJ1-4; 8 bases fit TRBD1. This clonotype originated in a man at least 80 years old with COVID-19, enrolled during active disease. The sequencing input was peripheral blood. Here the CDR3 reads CASSLIGTGNEKLFF. CDR3 coding DNA: TGCGCCAGCAGCTTAATTGGGACAGGAAATGAAAAACTGTTTTTT.